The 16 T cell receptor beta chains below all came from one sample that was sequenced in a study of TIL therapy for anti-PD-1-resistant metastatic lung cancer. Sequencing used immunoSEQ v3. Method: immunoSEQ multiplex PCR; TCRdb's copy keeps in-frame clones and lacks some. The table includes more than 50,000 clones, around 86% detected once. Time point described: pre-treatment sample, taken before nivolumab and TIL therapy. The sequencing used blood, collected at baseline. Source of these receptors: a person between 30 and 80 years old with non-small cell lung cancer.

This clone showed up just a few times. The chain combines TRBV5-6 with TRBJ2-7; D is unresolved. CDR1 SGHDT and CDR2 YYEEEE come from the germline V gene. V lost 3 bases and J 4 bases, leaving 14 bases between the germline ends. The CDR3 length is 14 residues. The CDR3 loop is CASSSPTKSYEQYF. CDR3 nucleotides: TGTGCCAGCAGCTCCCCGACCAAGTCTTACGAGCAGTACTTC.

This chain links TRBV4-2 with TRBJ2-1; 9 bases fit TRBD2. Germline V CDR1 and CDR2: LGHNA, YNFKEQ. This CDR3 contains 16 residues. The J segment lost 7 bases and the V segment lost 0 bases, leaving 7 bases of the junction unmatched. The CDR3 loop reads CASSQDLAGSFNEQFF. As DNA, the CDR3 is TGTGCCAGCAGCCAAGATCTAGCGGGATCTTTTAATGAGCAGTTCTTC.

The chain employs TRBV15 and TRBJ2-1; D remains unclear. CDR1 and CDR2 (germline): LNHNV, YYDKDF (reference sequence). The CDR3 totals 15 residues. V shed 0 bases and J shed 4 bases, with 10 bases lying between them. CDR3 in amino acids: CATSRDQAAYNEQFF. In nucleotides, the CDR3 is TGTGCCACCAGCAGAGATCAGGCAGCTTACAATGAGCAGTTCTTC.

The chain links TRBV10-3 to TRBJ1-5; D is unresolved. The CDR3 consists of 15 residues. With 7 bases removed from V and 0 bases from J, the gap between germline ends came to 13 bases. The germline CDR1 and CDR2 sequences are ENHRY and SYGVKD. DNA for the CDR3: TGTGCCATCACCGAATCGGAATATAGCAATCAGCCCCAGCATTTT. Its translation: CAITESEYSNQPQHF.

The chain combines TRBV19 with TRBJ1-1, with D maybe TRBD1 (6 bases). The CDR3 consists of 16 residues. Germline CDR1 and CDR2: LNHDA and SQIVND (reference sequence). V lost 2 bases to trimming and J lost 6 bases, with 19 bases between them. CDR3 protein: CASSIQVRGRRSEAFF. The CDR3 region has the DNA TGTGCCAGTAGTATACAAGTCAGGGGACGTCGCTCTGAAGCTTTCTTT.

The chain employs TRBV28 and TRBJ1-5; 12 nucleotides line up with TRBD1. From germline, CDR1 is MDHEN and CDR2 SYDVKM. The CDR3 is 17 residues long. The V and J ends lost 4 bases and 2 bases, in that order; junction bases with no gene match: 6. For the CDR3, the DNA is TGTGCCAGCAGTTCGGGACAGGGGGCGACGGGCAATCAGCCCCAGCATTTT. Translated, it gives CASSSGQGATGNQPQHF.

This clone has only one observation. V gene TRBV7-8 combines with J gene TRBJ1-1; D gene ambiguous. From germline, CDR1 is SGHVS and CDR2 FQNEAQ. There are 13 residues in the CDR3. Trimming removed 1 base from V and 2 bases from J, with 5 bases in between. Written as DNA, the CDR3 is TGTGCCAGCAGCTTAGTCCGTAACACTGAAGCTTTCTTT. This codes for CASSLVRNTEAFF.

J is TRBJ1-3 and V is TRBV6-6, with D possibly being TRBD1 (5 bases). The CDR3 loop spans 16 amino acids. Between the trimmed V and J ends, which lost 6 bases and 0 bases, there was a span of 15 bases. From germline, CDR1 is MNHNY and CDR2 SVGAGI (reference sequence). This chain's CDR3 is CASRGGLTDSGNTIYF. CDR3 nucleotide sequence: TGTGCCAGCAGGGGAGGGTTGACAGACTCTGGAAACACCATATATTTT.

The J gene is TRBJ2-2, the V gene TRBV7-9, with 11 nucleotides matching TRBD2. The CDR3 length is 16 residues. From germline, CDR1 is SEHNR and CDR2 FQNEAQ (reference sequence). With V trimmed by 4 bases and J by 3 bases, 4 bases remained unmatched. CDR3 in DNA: TGTGCCAGCAGCTCCAGACTAGCGGGATACACCGGGGAGCTGTTTTTT. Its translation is CASSSRLAGYTGELFF.

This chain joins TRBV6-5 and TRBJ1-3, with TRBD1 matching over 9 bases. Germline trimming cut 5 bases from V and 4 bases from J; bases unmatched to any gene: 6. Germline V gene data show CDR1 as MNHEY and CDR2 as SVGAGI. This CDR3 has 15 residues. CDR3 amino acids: CASSTDRGSGNTIYF. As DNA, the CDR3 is TGTGCCAGCAGTACTGACAGGGGGTCCGGAAACACCATATATTTT.

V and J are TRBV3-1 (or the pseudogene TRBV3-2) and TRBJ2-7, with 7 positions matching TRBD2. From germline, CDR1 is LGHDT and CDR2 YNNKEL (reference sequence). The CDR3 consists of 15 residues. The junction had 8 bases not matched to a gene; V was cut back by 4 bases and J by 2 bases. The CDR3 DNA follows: TGTGCCAGCAGCCCTCTTCCTAGCGGCGCCTACGAGCAGTACTTC. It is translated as CASSPLPSGAYEQYF.

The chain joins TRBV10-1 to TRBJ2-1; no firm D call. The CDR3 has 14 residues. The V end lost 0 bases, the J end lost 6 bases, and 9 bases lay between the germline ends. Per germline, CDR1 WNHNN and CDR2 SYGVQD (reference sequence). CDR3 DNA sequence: TGCGCCAGCAGTGAGTCAAGAGCTATCAATGAGCAGTTCTTC. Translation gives CASSESRAINEQFF.

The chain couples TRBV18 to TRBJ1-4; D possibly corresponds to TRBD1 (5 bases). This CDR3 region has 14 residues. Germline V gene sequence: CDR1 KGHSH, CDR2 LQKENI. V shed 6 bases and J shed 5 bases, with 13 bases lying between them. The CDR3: CASSTGRGNEKLFF. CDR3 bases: TGTGCCAGCTCCACGGGACGAGGGAATGAAAAACTGTTTTTT.

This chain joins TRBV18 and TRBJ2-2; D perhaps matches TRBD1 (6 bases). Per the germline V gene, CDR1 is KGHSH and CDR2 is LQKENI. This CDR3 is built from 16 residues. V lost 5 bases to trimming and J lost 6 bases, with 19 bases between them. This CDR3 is CASSDKRSGEAGELFF. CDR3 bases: TGTGCCAGCTCAGACAAACGTTCAGGGGAAGCCGGGGAGCTGTTTTTT.

The CDR3 spells CASSEREGTFSTDTQYF. CDR3 coding DNA: TGTGCCAGCAGCGAGAGGGAAGGGACCTTTAGCACAGATACGCAGTATTTT. V is TRBV9 and J is TRBJ2-3; either TRBD1 or TRBD2 may supply D (5 bases each). V dropped 3 bases and J dropped 0 bases, with 17 bases sitting between them. The CDR3 is 17 amino acids. Germline CDR1 reads SGDLS; CDR2 reads YYNGEE.

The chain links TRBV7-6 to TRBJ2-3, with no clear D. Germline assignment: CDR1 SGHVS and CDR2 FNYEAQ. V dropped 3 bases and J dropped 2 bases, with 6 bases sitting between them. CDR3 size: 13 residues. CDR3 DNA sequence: TGTGCCAGCAGCTTTCAACTCACAGATACGCAGTATTTT. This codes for CASSFQLTDTQYF. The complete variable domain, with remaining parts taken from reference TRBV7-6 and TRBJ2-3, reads GAGVSQSPRYKVTKRGQDVALRCDPISGHVSLYWYRQALGQGPEFLTYFNYEAQQDKSGLPNDRFSAERPEGSISTLTIQRTEQRDSAMYRCASSFQLTDTQYFGPGTRLTVL.